Each of the 2 T cell receptor beta chains below was sequenced from the same sample in a study of glioma-infiltrating T cells (dated by TCRdb to 2016 to 2018). Sequencing was performed on an Illumina MiSeq. The iRepertoire nested amplicon-rescue multiplex PCR (arm-PCR) platform was used to amplify TCR alpha and beta CDR3 regions from RNA. TCRdb passed the public sequencing reads through fastp at Q25 and MiXCR, retaining productive beta sequences. For every CDR3 protein sequence, its rows merge into one entry that carries the most common genes and DNA. The sample table shows under 150,000 distinct CDR3 sequences, and under 30% are seen once. The top ten hold around a quarter of the sample. Source material: glioma tissue, nonneoplastic brain tissue, or PBMCs (not recorded which). The receptors originated from a human donor with low-grade glioma or glioblastoma, undergoing nonglioma brain surgery, or in good health (not recorded which).

The V gene is TRBV7-9, the J gene TRBJ2-1, with D maybe TRBD1 (6 bases). This CDR3 region has 15 residues. Germline CDR1 reads SEHNR; CDR2 reads FQNEAQ (reference sequence). The germline V and J ends were trimmed by 4 bases and 3 bases, with 13 bases remaining between them. In DNA, the CDR3 is TGTGCCAGCAGCTCGCAGGGCAGGGGCTACAATGAGCAGTTCTTC. Its translation is CASSSQGRGYNEQFF.

This clonotype was observed at least ten times. The DNA of the CDR3 is TGCAGTGCTGACCCAGAGGGCCCCTACAATGAGCAGTTCTTC. It yields the protein CSADPEGPYNEQFF. The chain joins TRBV20-1 to TRBJ2-1; D perhaps matches TRBD2 (5 bases). From germline, CDR1 is DFQATT and CDR2 SNEGSKA (reference sequence). The CDR3 is 14 amino acids. The V end lost 5 bases, the J end lost 2 bases, and 13 bases lay between the germline ends.